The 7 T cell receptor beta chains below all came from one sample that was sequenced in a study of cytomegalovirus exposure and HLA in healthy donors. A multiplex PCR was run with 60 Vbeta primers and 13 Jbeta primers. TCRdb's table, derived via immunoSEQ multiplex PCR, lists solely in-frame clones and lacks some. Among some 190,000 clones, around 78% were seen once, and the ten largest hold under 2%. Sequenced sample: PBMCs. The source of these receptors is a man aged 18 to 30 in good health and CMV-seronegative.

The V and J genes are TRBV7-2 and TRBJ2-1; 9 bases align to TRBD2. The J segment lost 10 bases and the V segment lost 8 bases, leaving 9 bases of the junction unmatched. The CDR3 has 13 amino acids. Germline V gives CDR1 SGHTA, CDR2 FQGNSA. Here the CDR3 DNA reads TGTGCCAGCGGGGCGGGAGGGCCTTGGGAGCAGTTCTTC. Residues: CASGAGGPWEQFF. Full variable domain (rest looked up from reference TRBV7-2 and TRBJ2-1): GAGVSQSPSNKVTEKGKDVELRCDPISGHTALYWYRQSLGQGLEFLIYFQGNSAPDKSGLPSDRFSAERTGGSVSTLTIQRTQQEDSAVYLCASGAGGPWEQFFGPGTRLTVL.

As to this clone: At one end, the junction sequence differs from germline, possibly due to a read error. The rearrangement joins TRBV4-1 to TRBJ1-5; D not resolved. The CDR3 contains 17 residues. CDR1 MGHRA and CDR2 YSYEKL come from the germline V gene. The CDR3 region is CASGQDLGARGNQPQHF. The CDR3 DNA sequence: TGCGCCAGCGGCCAAGATTTGGGCGCGCGGGGCAATCAGCCCCAGCATTTT.

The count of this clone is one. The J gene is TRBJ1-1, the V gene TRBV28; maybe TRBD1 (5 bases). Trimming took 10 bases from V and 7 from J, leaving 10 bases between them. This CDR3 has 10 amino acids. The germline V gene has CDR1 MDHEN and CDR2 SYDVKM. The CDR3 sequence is CATLGGEAFF. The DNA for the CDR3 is TGTGCCACCCTGGGGGGTGAAGCTTTCTTT.

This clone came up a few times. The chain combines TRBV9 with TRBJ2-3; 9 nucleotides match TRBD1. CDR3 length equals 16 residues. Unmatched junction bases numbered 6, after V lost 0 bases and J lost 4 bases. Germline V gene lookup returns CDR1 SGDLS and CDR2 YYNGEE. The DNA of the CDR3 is TGTGCCAGCAGCGTAGTTGGGACAGGGCTTCCAGATACGCAGTATTTT. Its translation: CASSVVGTGLPDTQYF.

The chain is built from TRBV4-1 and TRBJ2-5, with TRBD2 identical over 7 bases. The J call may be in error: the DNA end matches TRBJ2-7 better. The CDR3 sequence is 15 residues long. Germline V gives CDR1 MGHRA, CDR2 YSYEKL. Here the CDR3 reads CASSQDERGSYEQYF. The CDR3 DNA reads TGCGCCAGCAGCCAAGATGAGCGGGGCTCCTACGAGCAGTACTTC.

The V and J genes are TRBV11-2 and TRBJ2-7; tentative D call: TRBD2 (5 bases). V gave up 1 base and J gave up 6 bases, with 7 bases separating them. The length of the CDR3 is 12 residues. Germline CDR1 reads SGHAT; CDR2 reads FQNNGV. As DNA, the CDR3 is TGTGCCAGCAGCTTAGGAGGGATCGAGCAGTACTTC. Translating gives CASSLGGIEQYF.

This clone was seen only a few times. Written as DNA, the CDR3 is TGTGCCAGCAGGGTTACAGGGGGCTATGGCTACACCTTC. Encoded protein: CASRVTGGYGYTF. The chain joins TRBV5-6 to TRBJ1-2; 8 nucleotides agree with TRBD1. Trimming cost V 5 bases and J 4 bases; bases outside gene matches: 4. Germline lookup yields CDR1 SGHDT and CDR2 YYEEEE. The CDR3 is 13 residues long.